Given below is one TCR beta chain in context. This clonotype was seen many times. No antigen is known for it. No quality values exist for individual bases; no much larger clone is one base distant. TCR beta CDR3 regions were amplified from RNA transcripts for repertoire sequencing. HTBI primers and the Qiagen OneStep RT-PCR kit were used in a first-round RT-PCR, which was followed by a second-round multiplex PCR, size selection and purification. Libraries were sequenced on an Illumina HiSeq2000 using paired-end 100 bp reads. The authors' pipeline ran thus. SOAPnuke was used for read processing, and reads with adapters, uncalled bases, a mean Phred below 15, or no exact constant-primer or identifier match were discarded. High-quality paired reads were merged with COPE v1.2.5. Unique nucleotide sequences were defined as clonotypes and aligned to IMGT TRB V, D and J references using MiTCR v1.1. Analysis was restricted to V-J combinations with a frequency above 0.0001, which covered over 98% of repertoires. For each V-J combination, a TCR clonal expansion and chaos score was defined as the ratio of F50 clonal expansion to chaos observed in the TCRdist matrix. Welch's t-statistics and random forest were used to reduce features to about a dozen V-J combinations, which were fed into a naive Bayes classifier. The similarity between thyroid and blood repertoires was quantified using the Morisita-Horn index. TCRdb reanalyzed the raw reads on its own, using fastp at Q25 for trimming and MiXCR for clone calling, and kept in-frame beta chains. Each entry merges the rows of one CDR3 protein and shows their most common DNA and genes. The V and J calls were determined by TCRdb, not by the authors. For this sample the table gives about 390,000 distinct CDR3 sequences, of which 15% were detected only once. The ten largest make up 7% of the sample.

The sample comes from a study of Graves' ophthalmopathy and Graves' hyperthyroidism (dated by TCRdb to the late 2010s). Notes on the research overall: Peripheral blood samples were taken at the time of initial diagnosis, before any treatment was given. TCR beta repertoire signatures were used to distinguish Graves' ophthalmopathy from Graves' hyperthyroidism and to predict progression to ophthalmopathy. In total, approximately 130 blood samples were TCR-sequenced: around 42 ophthalmopathy, roughly 80 hyperthyroidism and approximately 17 hyperthyroidism-to-ophthalmopathy patients. To explore V-J signatures distinguishing ophthalmopathy from hyperthyroidism, a discovery set of some 100 patients (about 44 ophthalmopathy, 55 to 60 stable hyperthyroidism) was enrolled. The independent validation cohort included roughly 19 hyperthyroidism patients plus 17 patients who later progressed from hyperthyroidism to ophthalmopathy. In over 5 hyperthyroidism patients, the T-cell repertoire of thyroid tissue was compared with the T-cell repertoire of blood. Following sample collection, hyperthyroidism patients were given methimazole at a starting dose of 30 mg daily, and ophthalmopathy patients were given high-dose intravenous methylprednisolone. The approximately 95 discovery patients were divided at random into training and test sets in a 7:3 ratio.

V drops 4 bases and J drops 7 bases, leaving 11 bases in between. The CDR3 goes from the cysteine to the phenylalanine over 12 residues. Left in the record is the CDR3 DNA by itself, 36 bases read in frame from the first base. The germline V gene (reference sequence) provides CDR1 SEHNR and CDR2 FQNEAQ. A patient counted as having stable hyperthyroidism if there was no progression to ophthalmopathy within 18 months of follow-up. The hyperthyroidism patients were 18 to 65 years old and newly diagnosed, with a disease duration of less than 2 months. Anyone with other autoimmune diseases, uncontrolled infections, pregnancy or lactation was excluded from the study. Diagnosis was based on clinical symptoms, serum thyroxine, TRAb, thyroid ultrasound and orbital computed tomography. Using Ficoll-Paque density gradient centrifugation, PBMCs were isolated from 9.5 to 10 ml of fresh peripheral blood. Total RNA was extracted with Trizol reagent and quality-checked on an Agilent 2100 Bioanalyzer.

Broad study findings and their caveats: In validation, the model predicted ophthalmopathy progression with 55% to 71% sensitivity and roughly 78% specificity; roughly eleven predicted patients were CT-confirmed with GO in a median of approximately 6.5 months. No statistical method was used to set the sample size in advance, and the investigators knew which group each participant was assigned to. Most expanded thyroid clonotypes with frequency above 0.001 were also detected in blood, suggesting blood repertoires may reflect the thyroid immune response. In cross-validation, the 13-signature model distinguished ophthalmopathy from stable hyperthyroidism with 87.88% sensitivity and about 81% specificity, while in the test set the corresponding values were roughly 80% and 75%.

This receptor chain uses TRBV7-9 and TRBJ2-7, with the D gene not clear enough to name. The sequence derives from a woman aged 18 to 35 with stable Graves' hyperthyroidism. Donor details come from another sample of the same person, matched by shared clones. Sequences were obtained from peripheral blood. The CDR3 reads CASSSPPWEQYF. The sequence in DNA is TGTGCCAGCAGCTCCCCACCCTGGGAGCAGTACTTC.